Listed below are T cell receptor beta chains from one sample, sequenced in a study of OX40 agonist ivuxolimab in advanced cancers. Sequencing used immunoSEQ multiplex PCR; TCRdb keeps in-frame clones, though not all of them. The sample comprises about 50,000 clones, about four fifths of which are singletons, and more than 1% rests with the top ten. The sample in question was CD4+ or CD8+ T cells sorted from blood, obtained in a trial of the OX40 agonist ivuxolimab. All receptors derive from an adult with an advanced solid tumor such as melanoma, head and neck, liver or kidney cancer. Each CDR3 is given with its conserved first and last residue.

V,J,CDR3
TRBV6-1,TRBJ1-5,CASTPAANQPQHF
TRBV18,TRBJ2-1,CASSRLAGVSNEQFF
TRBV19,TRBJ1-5,CASSTAFEPRPQHF
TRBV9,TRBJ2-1,CASSVVTHNEQFF
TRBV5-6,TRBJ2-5,CASSGVVGVQETQYF
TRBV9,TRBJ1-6,CASSLGPASPPLHF
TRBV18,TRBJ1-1,CASSPGTGVNTEAFF
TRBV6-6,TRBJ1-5,CATRRDRVLQPQHF
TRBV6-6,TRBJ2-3,CASTPVGDTQYF
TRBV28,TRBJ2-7,CASSLLPGTGAHAYEQYF
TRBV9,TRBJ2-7,CASSRTDRGEQYF
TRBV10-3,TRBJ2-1,CATNLGTGLNEQFF
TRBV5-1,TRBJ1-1,CASSLDSQRNTEAFF
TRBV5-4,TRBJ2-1,CASSLRQGSYNEQFF
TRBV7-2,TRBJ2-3,CASSSDREHTDTQYF
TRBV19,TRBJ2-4,CASSMKGVSVLAKNIQYF
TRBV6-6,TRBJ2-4,CASSRGLELNIDIQYF
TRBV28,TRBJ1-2,CASSDLQGAKGNYGYTF
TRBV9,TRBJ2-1,CASSLQGGIGSNEQFF
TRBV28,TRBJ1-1,CASSGVREREAFF
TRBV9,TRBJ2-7,CASSVTEAYEQYF
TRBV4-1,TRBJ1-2,CASSQGPDRGHGYTF
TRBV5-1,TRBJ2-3,CASSLGLYPSTDTQYF
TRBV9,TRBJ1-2,CASSAPGTDYGYTF
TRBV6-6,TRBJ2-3,CASRPGQRPGDTQYF
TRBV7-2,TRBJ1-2,CASSLALGTYYGYTF
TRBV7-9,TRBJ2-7,CASSPAGQGSYEQYF
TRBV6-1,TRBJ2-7,CASSEAGDYEQYF
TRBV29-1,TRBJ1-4,CSVYTGGGEKLFF
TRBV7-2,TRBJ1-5,CASSLAGTGNQPQHF
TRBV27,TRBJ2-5,CASSSGPGGVVDQYF